This passage covers 18 T cell receptor beta chains from one sample sequenced in a study of cytomegalovirus exposure and HLA in healthy donors (TCRdb year 2017). Libraries came from the immunoSEQ multiplex PCR assay. A mixture of 60 forward primers for TCR Vbeta segments and 13 reverse primers for TCR Jbeta segments was used in the multiplex PCR. Held by TCRdb, this immuneACCESS table contains in-frame sequences only and omits some clones. Under half of the omission traces to an unresolved V gene where checked; the cause of the rest is unknown. The sample table contains 140,000 to 150,000 clones; only one count was recorded for around 79% of them. Of the sample, roughly 3.7% is held by the ten largest clones. Material: PBMCs. The receptors stem from a male donor in good health and CMV-seronegative.

The gene calls are TRBV5-1 and TRBJ2-3, with 7 bases identical to TRBD2. In germline, CDR1 is SGHRS, CDR2 YFSETQ. V gave up 2 bases and J gave up 5 bases; unmatched junction bases: 5. The CDR3 consists of 14 residues. CDR3 coding DNA: TGCGCCAGCAGCTTCGGAAGGGAGGGAGATACGCAGTATTTT. Amino acid sequence: CASSFGREGDTQYF.

This clone has just a few counts. The rearrangement uses TRBV29-1 and TRBJ2-3, with 11 bases identical to TRBD1. Germline V lookup: CDR1 SQVTM, CDR2 ANQGSEA. The trim removed 3 bases at V and 1 base at J, leaving 3 bases unmatched. The CDR3 extends over 15 amino acids. The CDR3 nucleotides are TGCAGCGTTGAGAAGGGACAGGGGGGCACAGATACGCAGTATTTT. Its translation: CSVEKGQGGTDTQYF.

V and J are TRBV30 and TRBJ1-3; a possible D gene is TRBD1 (6 bases). Germline values: CDR1 GTSNPN, CDR2 SVGIG (reference sequence). This CDR3 contains 13 residues. Trimming shortened V by 4 bases and J by 3 bases, and 10 bases separated the two germline ends. CDR3: CAWINRVGNTIYF. The CDR3 region has the DNA TGTGCCTGGATCAACAGGGTTGGAAACACCATATATTTT.

The rearrangement joins TRBV29-1 to TRBJ2-5; 9 bases map to TRBD2. Judging by the DNA end, TRBJ2-7 fits better; the J call may be wrong. The CDR3 has 13 residues. The germline V gene has CDR1 SQVTM and CDR2 ANQGSEA. Here the CDR3 DNA reads TGCAGCGTTAGTAGCGGGGGTTCCTACGAGCAGTACTTC. This translates into CSVSSGGSYEQYF.

The rearrangement links TRBV4-3 to TRBJ2-7; 7 nucleotides line up with TRBD2. This CDR3 comprises 15 residues. With V trimmed by 3 bases and J by 2 bases, 7 bases remained unmatched. CDR1 LGHNA and CDR2 YSLEER come from the germline V gene. The CDR3 DNA is TGCGCCAGCAGCCAGGCTCTGGGACTAACCTACGAGCAGTACTTC. Protein: CASSQALGLTYEQYF.

This chain joins TRBV29-1 and TRBJ2-7; D call uncertain. Trimming cost V 4 bases and J 0 bases, with 4 bases left between them. The V gene's germline CDR1 is SQVTM and CDR2 ANQGSEA. This CDR3 has 11 amino acids. CDR3 residues: CSVAISYEQYF. DNA of the CDR3: TGCAGCGTTGCAATCTCCTACGAGCAGTACTTC.

The chain recombines TRBV9 with TRBJ2-3, with a possible D match to TRBD2 (5 bases). The CDR3 is 16 amino acids. Germline CDR1 and CDR2: SGDLS and YYNGEE. Trimming pared 0 bases from V and 3 bases from J, leaving 14 bases between. DNA of the CDR3: TGTGCCAGCAGCGTAGTGGGCAGCGGCAAAACAGATACGCAGTATTTT. Translated: CASSVVGSGKTDTQYF.

The genes are TRBV5-1 and TRBJ2-7; 7 bases map to TRBD2. V lost 2 bases to trimming and J lost 1 base; unmatched junction nucleotides: 9. CDR3 length: 16 amino acids. Looked up from germline, CDR1 is SGHRS and CDR2 is YFSETQ. The CDR3 loop reads CASSFSGGGLSYEQYF. CDR3 coding DNA: TGCGCCAGCAGCTTCTCCGGCGGGGGACTATCCTACGAGCAGTACTTC.

The chain joins TRBV2 to TRBJ1-2; the match to TRBD1 covers 7 bases. The CDR3 sequence is 14 residues long. Trimming took 4 bases from V and 4 from J; bases not matched to a gene: 6. CDR1 and CDR2 from the germline V gene are SNHLY and FYNNEI. In nucleotides, the CDR3 is TGTGCCAGCAGTGGGGACAGTACACGCTATGGCTACACCTTC. Translating it yields CASSGDSTRYGYTF.

This sequence joins TRBV5-6 and TRBJ1-2; TRBD1 aligns across 10 bases. J lost 5 bases, V lost 5 bases, and 3 bases had no gene match. The CDR3 contains 13 residues. Germline V lookup: CDR1 SGHDT, CDR2 YYEEEE. This CDR3 is CASSWTGGYGYTF. DNA for the CDR3: TGTGCCAGCAGTTGGACAGGGGGATATGGCTACACCTTC.

This clone was counted a single time. V usage is TRBV27 and J usage is TRBJ2-7; 7 nucleotides match TRBD1. Germline-derived CDR1 and CDR2 are MNHEY and SMNVEV (reference sequence). The ends lost 3 bases at V and 3 bases at J; junction bases unmatched: 11. The CDR3 runs 16 residues. The CDR3, as DNA: TGTGCCAGCAGTTTGACCACAGGGTCAGGGGGCTACGAGCAGTACTTC. Amino acid sequence: CASSLTTGSGGYEQYF.

The chain employs TRBV10-3 and TRBJ2-5; 16 positions match TRBD2. Germline V gene sequence: CDR1 ENHRY, CDR2 SYGVKD. This CDR3 region has 18 residues. The junction had 9 bases not matched to a gene; V was cut back by 3 bases and J by 5 bases. The chain's CDR3 is CAISEGGTSGGAMETQYF. CDR3 in DNA: TGTGCCATCAGTGAAGGGGGGACTAGCGGGGGGGCAATGGAGACCCAGTACTTC.

This chain connects TRBV27 to TRBJ1-2; D is possibly TRBD1 (5 bases). The V end lost 4 bases, the J end lost 5 bases, and 14 bases lay between the germline ends. CDR3 length: 14 amino acids. Germline loops: CDR1 MNHEY, CDR2 SMNVEV (reference sequence). The CDR3 coding sequence is TGTGCCAGCAGTTCAAATACAGGTTCTTATGGCTACACCTTC. Amino acid sequence: CASSSNTGSYGYTF.

The chain combines TRBV6-5 with TRBJ2-5, with 7 bases fitting TRBD2. Germline V lookup: CDR1 MNHEY, CDR2 SVGAGI. CDR3 size: 15 residues. The trim removed 0 bases at V and 5 bases at J, leaving 6 bases unmatched. CDR3 DNA: TGTGCCAGCAGTTACTCTCGCGCGGGGGTTGAGACCCAGTACTTC. Amino acid sequence: CASSYSRAGVETQYF.

J is TRBJ2-3 and V is TRBV5-8, with 12 positions matching TRBD2. V lost 3 bases, J lost 0 bases, and 2 bases stayed unmatched. This CDR3 contains 16 residues. CDR1 and CDR2 (germline): SGHTS, YDEGEE. The CDR3 DNA follows: TGTGCCAGCAGCTCCGGACTAGCGGGAAGCACAGATACGCAGTATTTT. Translating it yields CASSSGLAGSTDTQYF.

This clone came up a few times. CDR3 loop: CASSFGTGSGETQYF. CDR3 nucleotides: TGTGCCAGCAGTTTTGGGACAGGGAGCGGGGAGACCCAGTACTTC. The chain couples TRBV28 to TRBJ2-5, with 9 bases aligning to TRBD1. Germline lookup yields CDR1 MDHEN and CDR2 SYDVKM. The V gene end was trimmed by 3 bases and the J gene end by 5 bases; junction bases not matched to a gene: 7. This CDR3 has 15 residues.

The V call is TRBV29-1, the J call TRBJ2-1; 7 bases agree with TRBD1. V dropped 2 bases and J dropped 4; count of bases not matched to a gene: 5. The CDR3 consists of 14 residues. Germline V gives CDR1 SQVTM, CDR2 ANQGSEA. The CDR3 region has the DNA TGCAGCGTTGAAAGAGGGGGCGGTTACAATGAGCAGTTCTTC. This translates into CSVERGGGYNEQFF.

The chain uses TRBV4-3 and TRBJ2-1, with 7 bases identical to TRBD2. Germline lookup yields CDR1 LGHNA and CDR2 YSLEER. The CDR3 covers 20 residues. V trimming: 0 bases; J trimming: 4 bases; junction bases outside the gene matches: 18. For the CDR3, the DNA is TGCGCCAGCAGCCAAGATGGGCTTACTACTCTAAGCGGGGTGTACAATGAGCAGTTCTTC. Translation: CASSQDGLTTLSGVYNEQFF.